This T cell receptor beta chain is drawn from a study of CD8+ T cells in alopecia areata. Study outcomes and limitations: Whereas mice showed it more clearly, TCR sharing across patients was murkier, possibly because of HLA.

cDNA prepared by RNA extraction and subsequent reverse transcription served as the template for sequencing. Profiling relied on immunoSEQ multiplex PCR, and the TCRdb table lists in-frame clones only, not all of them. The sample carries some 110,000 clones, roughly 69% recorded once. A few counts support this clone. The antigen is unknown. Sequenced: CD4+ T cells sorted from blood. The clonotype originates from a human donor in good health.

The CDR3 DNA reads TGCAGCGTTGCAGGGGTCCCCGGGGCCAACGTCCTGACTTTC. Its translation is CSVAGVPGANVLTF. The chain joins TRBV29-1 to TRBJ2-6; tentatively, D is TRBD1 (6 bases). Per the germline V gene, CDR1 is SQVTM and CDR2 is ANQGSEA. V was clipped by 4 bases and J by 4 bases, with 11 bases between them. The CDR3 consists of 14 residues.